This entry lists 20 T cell receptor beta chains sequenced from one sample in a study of blood T cell repertoires in COVID-19. Profiled with immunoSEQ multiplex PCR; TCRdb holds only in-frame clones, not every one. The table records about 56,000 clones, 55% to 80% of them present only once. Sample: peripheral blood. These receptor sequences come from a woman in her 70s with COVID-19, enrolled during active disease.

The genes are TRBV19 and TRBJ1-1, with D perhaps matching TRBD1 (5 bases). The germline V and J ends were trimmed by 7 bases and 5 bases, with 11 bases remaining between them. Germline loops: CDR1 LNHDA, CDR2 SQIVND (reference sequence). This CDR3 spans 12 amino acids. The CDR3 here is CASMDTLTEAFF. Written as DNA, the CDR3 is TGTGCCAGTATGGACACATTGACTGAAGCTTTCTTT.

Here the CDR3 reads CASSLLAGGVGDTQYF. The CDR3 region has the DNA TGCGCCAGCAGCTTACTAGCGGGAGGAGTAGGAGATACGCAGTATTTT. This sequence joins TRBV5-1 and TRBJ2-3, with 12 bases lining up with TRBD2. The CDR3 consists of 16 residues. The germline CDR1 and CDR2 sequences are SGHRS and YFSETQ. The junction had 6 bases not matched to a gene; V was cut back by 2 bases and J by 5 bases.

This clone has only a few counts. The rearrangement joins TRBV15 to TRBJ2-5, with TRBD1 matching 9 bases. V trimming: 5 bases; J trimming: 2 bases; junction bases outside the gene matches: 9. In germline, CDR1 is LNHNV, CDR2 YYDKDF (reference sequence). This CDR3 region has 16 residues. The CDR3 here is CATSGPDRGGQETQYF. The DNA of the CDR3 is TGTGCCACCAGCGGCCCGGACAGGGGAGGACAAGAGACCCAGTACTTC.

This clone was detected only once. The V call is TRBV6-5, the J call TRBJ1-1; 9 bases agree with TRBD1. Trimming removed 6 bases from V and 2 bases from J; junction bases left unmatched: 4. Per the germline V gene, CDR1 is MNHEY and CDR2 is SVGAGI. There are 14 residues in the CDR3. In DNA form, the CDR3 reads TGTGCCAGCAGAGGGACAGGGCGAAACACTGAAGCTTTCTTT. Amino acid sequence: CASRGTGRNTEAFF.

The rearrangement joins TRBV7-9 to TRBJ2-4, with D possibly being TRBD1 (5 bases). From germline, CDR1 is SEHNR and CDR2 FQNEAQ (reference sequence). The V end was cut by 0 bases, the J end by 0 bases, with 18 bases between. The CDR3 consists of 19 residues. The CDR3 loop reads CASSLATPFRQLAKNIQYF. For the CDR3, the DNA is TGTGCCAGCAGCTTAGCAACCCCCTTCCGACAGCTAGCCAAAAACATTCAGTACTTC.

This clone was counted a single time. The V and J genes are TRBV19 and TRBJ1-2; 10 bases agree with TRBD1. This CDR3 has 14 amino acids. From germline, CDR1 is LNHDA and CDR2 SQIVND (reference sequence). The V and J ends lost 5 bases and 6 bases, in that order; junction bases with no gene match: 6. Here the CDR3 DNA reads TGTGCCAGTAGTCCTTGGGACAGGGGAGATGGCTACACCTTC. It codes for CASSPWDRGDGYTF. The entire variable domain, with the rest obtained from reference TRBV19 and TRBJ1-2, is as follows: DGGITQSPKYLFRKEGQNVTLSCEQNLNHDAMYWYRQDPGQGLRLIYYSQIVNDFQKGDIAEGYSVSREKKESFPLTVTSAQKNPTAFYLCASSPWDRGDGYTFGSGTRLTVV.

This chain connects TRBV6-5 to TRBJ1-1; 8 bases are shared with TRBD1. The CDR3 length is 13 residues. The V segment lost 6 bases and the J segment 3 bases; nucleotides outside the gene matches: 3. Germline lookup yields CDR1 MNHEY and CDR2 SVGAGI. CDR3 region: CASRGQEDTEAFF. The CDR3 coding sequence is TGTGCCAGCAGGGGACAGGAGGACACTGAAGCTTTCTTT.

This clone showed up just a few times. The chain uses TRBV5-5 and TRBJ2-3; maybe TRBD1 (5 bases). CDR3 length: 13 amino acids. The germline CDR1 and CDR2 sequences are SGHKS and YYEKEE (reference sequence). Between the trimmed V and J ends, which lost 0 bases and 6 bases, there was a span of 8 bases. The CDR3 DNA follows: TGTGCCAGCAGCTTGGAGGGGCAGGATACGCAGTATTTT. Residues: CASSLEGQDTQYF.

This chain uses TRBV14 with TRBJ1-2; D may be TRBD1 (5 bases). Germline V lookup: CDR1 SGHDN, CDR2 FVKESK. This CDR3 region has 15 residues. V lost 1 base, J lost 4 bases, and 13 bases lay in between. CDR3 bases: TGTGCCAGCAGCCAAGGTGACAGCCGATCCTATGGCTACACCTTC. Its translation: CASSQGDSRSYGYTF.

This chain connects TRBV5-6 to TRBJ1-5; 8 bases match TRBD1. Germline trimming cut 1 base from V and 9 bases from J; bases unmatched to any gene: 9. From germline, CDR1 is SGHDT and CDR2 YYEEEE. This CDR3 is built from 15 residues. DNA of the CDR3: TGTGCCAGCAGCTTGTGGGGGACAGGCACGTGGCCCCAGCATTTT. Its protein is CASSLWGTGTWPQHF.

This chain joins TRBV4-1 and TRBJ2-1, with TRBD1 matching 7 bases. Germline CDR1 reads MGHRA; CDR2 reads YSYEKL. The CDR3 covers 16 residues. The V and J ends lost 0 bases and 3 bases, in that order; junction bases with no gene match: 5. Here the CDR3 reads CASSQDPGGDYNEQFF. The CDR3 DNA sequence: TGCGCCAGCAGCCAAGATCCAGGGGGTGACTACAATGAGCAGTTCTTC.

J is TRBJ1-2 and V is TRBV4-3; D not resolved. In germline, CDR1 is LGHNA, CDR2 YSLEER. The CDR3 has 15 residues. Trimming stripped 2 bases from V and 0 bases from J, with 10 bases between. CDR3 residues: CASSQNKNTNYGYTF. The CDR3 bases are TGCGCCAGCAGCCAAAACAAGAACACTAACTATGGCTACACCTTC.

The chain couples TRBV6-5 to TRBJ1-1; D is perhaps TRBD1 (6 bases). Looked up from germline, CDR1 is MNHEY and CDR2 is SVGAGI. This CDR3 comprises 14 residues. Trimming cost V 7 bases and J 5 bases, with 17 bases left between them. In nucleotides, the CDR3 is TGTGCCAGCAAAAGGGGGATAGAGTCTACTGAAGCTTTCTTT. Protein product: CASKRGIESTEAFF.

The chain employs TRBV7-6 and TRBJ1-4; TRBD1 aligns across 7 bases. Trimming at V came to 7 bases and at J to 4 bases, leaving 12 bases not matched to a gene. There are 16 residues in the CDR3. The germline V gene has CDR1 SGHVS and CDR2 FNYEAQ. In DNA form, the CDR3 reads TGTGCCAGCACCTCAGGCGGTGGACAGGTTAATGAAAAACTGTTTTTT. As protein: CASTSGGGQVNEKLFF.

By sample share, this clone is medium-sized. The chain recombines TRBV28 with TRBJ1-2; the match to TRBD1 covers 9 bases. CDR3 length: 16 amino acids. The V and J ends lost 3 bases and 4 bases, in that order; junction bases with no gene match: 9. The germline V gene encodes CDR1 MDHEN and CDR2 SYDVKM. The CDR3 protein is CASSLTGGETFYGYTF. CDR3 nucleotide sequence: TGTGCCAGCAGTTTGACAGGGGGGGAAACGTTCTATGGCTACACCTTC.

The chain carries TRBV3-1 (or the pseudogene TRBV3-2) and TRBJ1-2; D not certain. The germline gives CDR1 LGHDT, CDR2 YNNKEL (reference sequence). The CDR3 sequence is 14 residues long. Deletions cut 1 base from V and 2 bases from J, with 8 bases between. CDR3 DNA: TGTGCCAGCAGCCAAGGGACTTTAAACTATGGCTACACCTTC. It encodes CASSQGTLNYGYTF.

The rearrangement uses TRBV14 and TRBJ1-1; 9 nucleotides line up with TRBD1. The ends lost 2 bases at V and 5 bases at J; junction bases unmatched: 3. CDR3 size: 14 residues. Germline values: CDR1 SGHDN, CDR2 FVKESK. DNA of the CDR3: TGTGCCAGCAGCCAAAACAGGGGGCTGACTGAAGCTTTCTTT. It codes for CASSQNRGLTEAFF.

The V and J genes are TRBV6-5 and TRBJ1-3; D remains ambiguous. The CDR3 length is 13 residues. V was clipped by 7 bases and J by 2 bases, with 9 bases between them. The V gene's germline CDR1 is MNHEY and CDR2 SVGAGI. CDR3 sequence reads: CASTLTAGNTIYF. CDR3 nucleotide sequence: TGTGCCAGCACCCTCACGGCTGGAAACACCATATATTTT.

The chain couples TRBV15 to TRBJ2-3, with D perhaps TRBD2 (5 bases). V lost 4 bases and J lost 4, with 21 bases in between. Germline V gives CDR1 LNHNV, CDR2 YYDKDF (reference sequence). The CDR3 spans 17 residues. In DNA form, the CDR3 reads TGTGCCACCAGCACGGTTTTTCTCGGCGGGCACGCAGATACGCAGTATTTT. Amino acid sequence: CATSTVFLGGHADTQYF.

CDR3 amino acids: CASSSGLSGNTIYF. CDR3 coding DNA: TGTGCCAGCAGCTCCGGTTTATCCGGAAACACCATATATTTT. The chain employs TRBV11-1 and TRBJ1-3; no firm D call. Germline lookup yields CDR1 SGHAT and CDR2 FQDESV (reference sequence). Trimming removed 4 bases at V and 4 bases at J, with 11 bases between. The CDR3 has 14 amino acids.